Listed below are T cell receptor beta chains from one sample, sequenced in a study of T cells after yellow fever vaccination. TCRdb independently ran MiXCR on the 5' RACE reads; one entry per CDR3 protein. Found here are about 340,000 distinct CDR3 sequences, 12% of them singletons; the top ten hold 2.5% to 4%. Sequenced here: CD4+ T cells sorted from PBMCs, sampled 15 days after the yellow fever booster vaccination. All receptors derive from a man between 18 and 35 years old who received the YFV17D yellow fever vaccine. CDR3s include the opening cysteine and the closing phenylalanine or tryptophan. Fields, in order: V gene, D gene, J gene, clone size, CDR3 protein, CDR3 DNA. The D gene is left open where the match is weak. Clone size appears in some rows only: once, few, many, or a class for an expanded clone.

TRBV5-1	TRBD1	TRBJ1-1	-	CASSLTTGGNTEAFF	TGCGCCAGCAGCCTCACGACAGGGGGAAACACTGAAGCTTTCTTT
TRBV4-2	-	TRBJ2-1	-	CASSSLPPVEQFF	TGTGCCAGCAGCTCCTTACCCCCGGTAGAGCAGTTCTTC
TRBV5-1	-	TRBJ2-6	few	CASSLVGAPSGANVLTF	TGCGCCAGCAGCTTGGTGGGGGCCCCCTCTGGGGCCAACGTCCTGACTTTC
TRBV7-9	-	TRBJ1-4	-	CASGPQGSSRGYF	TGTGCCAGCGGCCCCCAAGGGTCCTCTCGGGGGTATTTT
TRBV29-1	-	TRBJ2-5	few	CSARLTQETQYF	TGCAGCGCCCGGCTCACACAAGAGACCCAGTACTTC
TRBV5-1	-	TRBJ2-5	-	CASSWQGGISQETQYF	TGCGCCAGCAGCTGGCAGGGGGGCATCTCCCAAGAGACCCAGTACTTC
TRBV4-3	-	TRBJ2-7	-	CASSQEGQVGGEQYF	TGCGCCAGCAGCCAAGAAGGCCAGGTCGGAGGCGAGCAGTACTTC
TRBV7-2	-	TRBJ2-6	-	CASRTTDGSGANVLTF	TGTGCCAGCAGAACGACAGACGGCTCTGGGGCCAACGTCCTGACTTTC
TRBV7-2	TRBD1	TRBJ1-5	-	CASSLAGQGQPQHF	TGTGCCAGCAGTCTGGCGGGACAGGGGCAGCCCCAGCATTTT
TRBV7-9	TRBD1	TRBJ2-5	few	CASSRDRVFETQYF	TGTGCCAGCAGCCGGGACAGGGTTTTCGAGACCCAGTACTTC
TRBV15	-	TRBJ1-4	-	CATSGSRDEKLFF	TGTGCCACCAGTGGGTCTAGGGACGAAAAACTGTTTTTT
TRBV3-1	TRBD1	TRBJ1-2	few	CASSQNGQGGGYTF	TGTGCCAGCAGCCAAAACGGACAGGGCGGAGGCTACACCTTC
TRBV5-1	-	TRBJ2-5	-	CASSLGPTEETQYF	TGCGCCAGCAGCTTGGGACCTACAGAAGAGACCCAGTACTTC
TRBV12-3/TRBV12-4	-	TRBJ1-1	few	CASTLEGGGNTEAFF	TGTGCCAGCACCCTAGAGGGCGGGGGGAACACTGAAGCTTTCTTT
TRBV11-2	TRBD2	TRBJ2-1	few	CASSRLAGGFSSYNEQFF	TGTGCCAGCAGCCGACTAGCGGGGGGGTTTAGCTCCTACAATGAGCAGTTCTTC
TRBV9	-	TRBJ1-6	few	CASSVGGKRNSPLHF	TGTGCCAGCAGCGTAGGGGGAAAGCGTAATTCACCCCTCCACTTT
TRBV6-5	-	TRBJ2-1	many	CASSSNNEQFF	TGTGCCAGCAGTTCAAACAATGAGCAGTTCTTC